Shown below are 3 T cell receptor beta chains from a single sample sequenced in a study of Graves' ophthalmopathy and Graves' hyperthyroidism. Scientists amplified the TCR beta CDR3 regions from RNA transcripts. Amplification began with first-round RT-PCR using HTBI primers, then second-round multiplex PCR was performed. MiXCR, applied by TCRdb to the multiplex PCR reads, yields one record per CDR3 protein. The profile shows over a million distinct CDR3 sequences, about 36% of them singletons. The sample was peripheral blood or thyroid tissue (not recorded which). These receptors were obtained from an adult man with Graves' hyperthyroidism.

This chain joins TRBV7-3 and TRBJ2-3, with TRBD2 matching 7 bases. The CDR3 sequence is 18 residues long. Germline V gene data show CDR1 as SGHTA and CDR2 as FQGTGA. The V and J ends lost 1 base and 5 bases, in that order; junction bases with no gene match: 15. CDR3 nucleotides: TGTGCCAGCAGCTTAAGGGGACCTCTAGCGGAAAAGGGAGATACGCAGTATTTT. Its protein is CASSLRGPLAEKGDTQYF. Filled out from reference TRBV7-3 and TRBJ2-3, the complete variable domain reads GAGVSQTPSNKVTEKGKYVELRCDPISGHTALYWYRQSLGQGPEFLIYFQGTGAADDSGLPNDRFFAVRPEGSVSTLKIQRTERGDSAVYLCASSLRGPLAEKGDTQYFGPGTRLTVL.

The V and J genes are TRBV10-3 and TRBJ1-2; 7 bases map to TRBD1. Trimming cost V 4 bases and J 12 bases; bases outside gene matches: 8. The CDR3 length is 12 residues. The germline gives CDR1 ENHRY, CDR2 SYGVKD. Here the CDR3 DNA reads TGTGCCATCAGTGGGACAGGCTCTGGAAACACCTTC. It translates to CAISGTGSGNTF.

Only a few counts were recorded for this clonotype. The genes are TRBV11-3 and TRBJ2-7, with 9 bases matching TRBD1. Trimming at V came to 3 bases and at J to 3 bases, leaving 6 bases not matched to a gene. The CDR3 has 15 amino acids. CDR1 and CDR2 from the germline V gene are SGHNT and YENEEA. CDR3 loop: CASSFRTGDVYEQYF. The CDR3, as DNA: TGTGCCAGCAGCTTCAGGACAGGGGACGTCTACGAGCAGTACTTC.